The 13 T cell receptor beta chains given below trace back to one sample, sequenced in a study of monozygotic twins with inflammatory bowel disease. Reprocessing the 5' RACE reads, TCRdb reports a single entry for every CDR3 protein and omits DNA. Its table lists about 150,000 distinct CDR3 sequences. Sequenced: blood. The origin of the receptors is a human donor with ulcerative colitis or Crohn's disease, or a healthy co-twin of an affected twin (not recorded which).

The chain combines TRBV11-2 with TRBJ2-1; the D gene TCRdb calls, TRBD2, cannot be checked with no DNA. This CDR3 spans 12 amino acids. From germline, CDR1 is SGHAT and CDR2 FQNNGV. CDR3 sequence: CASSFTRNEQFF.

V usage is TRBV7-2 and J usage is TRBJ1-1; TCRdb selects TRBD1, and the lack of DNA leaves this call unchecked. CDR3 length: 15 amino acids. Germline V gene lookup returns CDR1 SGHTA and CDR2 FQGNSA. The CDR3 reads CASTQRQGRRTEAFF.

The CDR3 here is CASSLGGQGYEQYF. V gene TRBV5-1 combines with J gene TRBJ2-7; TCRdb returns TRBD1, unconfirmable since there is no DNA. Germline CDR1 SGHRS, CDR2 YFSETQ. CDR3 size: 14 residues.

This sequence joins TRBV6-5 and TRBJ2-7. Germline loops: CDR1 MNHEY, CDR2 SVGAGI. The CDR3 runs to 16 residues. The CDR3: CPSRPEFGRSTYEQYF.

V and J are TRBV5-1 and TRBJ1-6; TCRdb names TRBD1, which stays unverified in the absence of DNA. CDR3 size: 16 residues. Germline values: CDR1 SGHRS, CDR2 YFSETQ. The CDR3 spells CASSLVETGYNSPLHF.

Here the CDR3 reads CASGQINQPQHF. The V and J genes are TRBV7-9 and TRBJ1-5. The CDR3 is 12 residues long. Per germline, CDR1 SEHNR and CDR2 FQNEAQ (reference sequence). Using reference TRBV7-9 and TRBJ1-5 for the parts outside the CDR3, the full variable domain is DTGVSQNPRHKITKRGQNVTFRCDPISEHNRLYWYRQTLGQGPEFLTYFQNEAQLEKSRLLSDRFSAERPKGSFSTLEIQRTEQGDSAMYLCASGQINQPQHFGDGTRLSIL.

V usage is TRBV12-3 or TRBV12-4 and J usage is TRBJ2-6; TCRdb's D call, TRBD1, is unchecked because there is no DNA. The CDR3 extends over 17 amino acids. The CDR3 sequence is CASTPRTGTPGANVLTF.

The chain employs TRBV5-6 and TRBJ2-5; TCRdb calls TRBD1, which cannot be checked without DNA. The CDR3 covers 14 residues. Germline values: CDR1 SGHDT, CDR2 YYEEEE. This CDR3 reads CASSRTGSEETQYF. Using reference TRBV5-6 and TRBJ2-5 for the parts outside the CDR3, the full variable domain is DAGVTQSPTHLIKTRGQQVTLRCSPKSGHDTVSWYQQALGQGPQFIFQYYEEEERQRGNFPDRFSGHQFPNYSSELNVNALLLGDSALYLCASSRTGSEETQYFGPGTRLLVL.

The chain has TRBV15 and TRBJ2-1; TCRdb selects TRBD1, and the lack of DNA leaves this call unchecked. CDR1 and CDR2 (germline): LNHNV, YYDKDF (reference sequence). This CDR3 spans 15 amino acids. The CDR3 here is CATSREDRGWNEQFF.

The rearrangement uses TRBV20-1 and TRBJ2-1. This CDR3 has 17 amino acids. The germline CDR1 and CDR2 sequences are DFQATT and SNEGSKA (reference sequence). The CDR3 protein is CSARDFQGGRPHNEQFF.

V gene TRBV5-1 combines with J gene TRBJ1-4; lacking DNA, the TRBD1 call made by TCRdb goes unchecked. This CDR3 has 15 amino acids. Per germline, CDR1 SGHRS and CDR2 YFSETQ. The CDR3 region is CASSLGQGELEKLFF.

The rearrangement joins TRBV6-2 or TRBV6-3 to TRBJ2-3; TCRdb's D gene call, TRBD2, goes unchecked for lack of DNA. Germline V gene data show CDR1 as MNHEY and CDR2 as SVGEGT. The length of the CDR3 is 13 residues. The chain's CDR3 is CATSLFMSDTQYF.

The chain's CDR3 is CASSLSRGEIYGYTF. V usage is TRBV5-1 and J usage is TRBJ1-2. Germline V gene sequence: CDR1 SGHRS, CDR2 YFSETQ. The CDR3 loop spans 15 amino acids.